A selection of T cell receptor beta chains follows, all from one sample in a study of human T cells and chemical hapten exposure. From the RACE reads, TCRdb called clonotypes with MiXCR, one entry per CDR3 protein. The sample yields 350,000 or so distinct CDR3 sequences, approximately 6.3% seen once. Sequenced material: whole blood, taken in connection with sensitization to the hapten diphenylcyclopropenone (DPC). These TCRs come from a woman aged 18-35 years with alopecia areata. Some clones in this sample may be carry-over from other donors' samples. Each CDR3 is given without its conserved first and last residue.

V gene: TRBV29-1; CDR3 protein: SVPVPVYEQF
V gene: TRBV7-9; CDR3 protein: ASSLKRDSGNTIY
V gene: TRBV29-1; CDR3 protein: SVETDRGLGPYEQY
V gene: TRBV7-2; CDR3 protein: ASSSISGGAGDTQY
V gene: TRBV27; CDR3 protein: ASSFQRGLNYEQY
V gene: TRBV6-2/TRBV6-3; CDR3 protein: ASSKRDRLNTEAF
V gene: TRBV6-2/TRBV6-3; CDR3 protein: ASSYGGGDHYGYT
V gene: TRBV5-6; CDR3 protein: ASSSPLELVY
V gene: TRBV20-1; CDR3 protein: SAIRGRTEAF
V gene: TRBV6-2/TRBV6-3; CDR3 protein: ASSYSGQAYSNQPQH
V gene: TRBV20-1; CDR3 protein: SAPSSSGRVAKNIQY
V gene: TRBV12-3/TRBV12-4; CDR3 protein: ASSPTDRGLRLLGMNTEAF
V gene: TRBV20-1; CDR3 protein: SASVLWVTNIQY
V gene: TRBV5-5; CDR3 protein: ASSFHGQTEAF
V gene: TRBV19; CDR3 protein: ASSNLANSYNEQF
V gene: TRBV4-3; CDR3 protein: ASSQDQGRDYGYT
V gene: TRBV10-3; CDR3 protein: AISESLAGGHHEQY
V gene: TRBV10-3; CDR3 protein: AYSLAKGSYEQY
V gene: TRBV4-3; CDR3 protein: ASSQDSAGARRYEQF
V gene: TRBV19; CDR3 protein: ASSIVPGSETQY
V gene: TRBV11-2; CDR3 protein: ASSSIGQGAKNGYT
V gene: TRBV20-1; CDR3 protein: SAISGGASDTQY
V gene: TRBV6-1; CDR3 protein: ASKEGAPYKGIAGANVLT
V gene: TRBV27; CDR3 protein: AASDGAYNEQF
V gene: TRBV6-6; CDR3 protein: ASSYRSGNF
V gene: TRBV5-1; CDR3 protein: ASSWGSGLRTDTQY
V gene: TRBV3-1; CDR3 protein: ASSQAGPGAWGGYT
V gene: TRBV20-1; CDR3 protein: SARPRGLADTDTQY
V gene: TRBV24-1; CDR3 protein: ATSDHGQRLQETQY
V gene: TRBV20-1; CDR3 protein: SARADAARELF
V gene: TRBV20-1; CDR3 protein: SARVFGGSNQPQH
V gene: TRBV5-1; CDR3 protein: ASRPQTGDQPQH
V gene: TRBV18; CDR3 protein: ASSPNIGDSGNTIY
V gene: TRBV18; CDR3 protein: ASSPGRAGNTIY
V gene: TRBV7-9; CDR3 protein: ASSSEQGKFPYEQY
V gene: TRBV5-1; CDR3 protein: ASSFGTVHNEQF
V gene: TRBV28; CDR3 protein: ASSTRGNQPQR
V gene: TRBV7-2; CDR3 protein: ASSTGQGGVRSPLH
V gene: TRBV20-1; CDR3 protein: SARDVGQGGGTEAF
V gene: TRBV9; CDR3 protein: ASGAGASQNTEAF
V gene: TRBV10-3; CDR3 protein: AISANPAGGTDTQY
V gene: TRBV2; CDR3 protein: ASGRGNTEAF
V gene: TRBV6-2/TRBV6-3; CDR3 protein: ASSENPGTAYTNTVETQY
V gene: TRBV3-1; CDR3 protein: ASSHLPGQVWGLSGNTIY
V gene: TRBV4-2; CDR3 protein: ASSQETGALTDTQY
V gene: TRBV6-2/TRBV6-3; CDR3 protein: ASRQKLTGPLAGKNIQY
V gene: TRBV4-3; CDR3 protein: ASSQEASGASVLT
V gene: TRBV9; CDR3 protein: ASSVGQGVSYEQY
V gene: TRBV16; CDR3 protein: ASSQYIEQF
V gene: TRBV2; CDR3 protein: ASSGLAGNTDTQY
V gene: TRBV6-5; CDR3 protein: ASSYYSAGEKLF
V gene: TRBV27; CDR3 protein: ASRLTSTDTQY
V gene: TRBV28; CDR3 protein: ASSSPSSGANVLT
V gene: TRBV5-6; CDR3 protein: ASSSYSRNTEAF